Shown below are 19 T cell receptor beta chains from a single sample sequenced in a study of shared clonotypes between healthy human individuals. Libraries were prepared by immunoSEQ multiplex PCR; TCRdb keeps only in-frame clonotypes and omits some of them. This table has about 1.5 million clones, roughly 96% appearing once. Input material: naive CD4+ T cells sorted from blood. Subset here: CD45RA+ positively selected. The receptors stem from a man aged 25 to 40 in good health.

The V gene is TRBV2, the J gene TRBJ1-5; no clear D gene. V shed 5 bases and J shed 6 bases, with 11 bases lying between them. CDR3 length: 13 amino acids. Germline CDR1 SNHLY, CDR2 FYNNEI. The CDR3: CASSTSWSQPQHF. DNA for the CDR3: TGTGCCAGCAGTACTAGCTGGAGTCAGCCCCAGCATTTT.

Concerning this clone: The same CDR3 also results from other DNA sequences found in this sample. This rearrangement joins TRBV19 to TRBJ2-5; a possible D gene is TRBD2 (6 bases). CDR3 length equals 12 residues. Trimming stripped 4 bases from V and 5 bases from J, with 8 bases between. CDR1 and CDR2 (germline): LNHDA, SQIVND (reference sequence). The CDR3 nucleotides are TGTGCCAGTAGTACAGGAGGGGAGACCCAGTACTTC. As protein: CASSTGGETQYF.

V is TRBV16 and J is TRBJ1-2, with D hard to call. The V and J ends lost 0 bases and 6 bases respectively, with 5 bases between them. CDR1 and CDR2 from the germline V gene are KGHSY and FQNENV. This CDR3 region has 12 residues. The CDR3 spells CASSQSMDGYTF. The DNA for the CDR3 is TGTGCCAGCAGCCAATCAATGGATGGCTACACCTTC.

The CDR3 region has the DNA TGTGCCAGCAGTTCAACTTCCGGGACAGGGGGCTTCTATGGCTACACCTTC. This encodes CASSSTSGTGGFYGYTF. The chain carries TRBV27 and TRBJ1-2; TRBD1 matches 12 bases. In germline, CDR1 is MNHEY, CDR2 SMNVEV (reference sequence). The CDR3 is 17 residues long. V trimming: 4 bases; J trimming: 4 bases; junction bases outside the gene matches: 10.

The chain is built from TRBV19 and TRBJ1-4; 10 positions agree with TRBD1. V lost 5 bases and J lost 7; bases outside the gene matches: 10. Germline CDR1 reads LNHDA; CDR2 reads SQIVND (reference sequence). The CDR3 covers 16 residues. CDR3 coding DNA: TGTGCCAGTAGTCATACGACCGGGACAGGGGTTGAAAAACTGTTTTTT. Translation gives CASSHTTGTGVEKLFF.

The chain combines TRBV28 with TRBJ1-5; no reliable D call. CDR3 length equals 20 residues. Trimming cost V 1 base and J 2 bases, with 24 bases left between them. Germline V CDR1 and CDR2: MDHEN, SYDVKM. CDR3 in DNA: TGTGCCAGCAGTTTATCGGAAGGAGCCCTAGGTTTCGATGGCAATCAGCCCCAGCATTTT. It specifies CASSLSEGALGFDGNQPQHF. The full variable domain, with the rest looked up from reference TRBV28 and TRBJ1-5, is DVKVTQSSRYLVKRTGEKVFLECVQDMDHENMFWYRQDPGLGLRLIYFSYDVKMKEKGDIPEGYSVSREKKERFSLILESASTNQTSMYLCASSLSEGALGFDGNQPQHFGDGTRLSIL.

This chain joins TRBV28 and TRBJ2-1; no firm D call. Germline lookup yields CDR1 MDHEN and CDR2 SYDVKM. Trimming shortened V by 2 bases and J by 8 bases, and 7 bases separated the two germline ends. The CDR3 sequence is 12 residues long. The CDR3 sequence is CASSLALDEQFF. CDR3 in DNA: TGTGCCAGCAGTTTAGCCCTTGATGAGCAGTTCTTC.

The chain links TRBV18 to TRBJ2-1; maybe TRBD1 (6 bases). The CDR3 is 16 amino acids. Trimming shortened V by 2 bases and J by 6 bases, and 17 bases separated the two germline ends. From germline, CDR1 is KGHSH and CDR2 LQKENI. The CDR3 DNA reads as TGTGCCAGCTCACCAATTCCGATGACAGGAAGCAATGAGCAGTTCTTC. Protein: CASSPIPMTGSNEQFF.

The CDR3 sequence: CASSKTGTGVSVATIYF. The DNA of the CDR3 is TGTGCCAGCAGCAAAACCGGGACAGGGGTCTCTGTGGCCACCATATATTTT. The chain recombines TRBV21-1 with TRBJ1-3; the D call of TRBD1 is as the table states it, not checked on the DNA. TRBV21-1 is recorded as a pseudogene. This CDR3 contains 17 residues.

A note on this clone: Sequence at one end of the junction differs from germline and may be a read error. The chain joins TRBV7-2 to TRBJ2-3, with D tentatively TRBD2 (6 bases). There are 20 residues in the CDR3. CDR1 is SGHTA and CDR2 is FQGNSA in the germline V gene. The CDR3 reads CASSIAVIDEGLYDTDTQYF. In DNA form, the CDR3 reads TGTGCCAGCAGCATAGCAGTAATCGACGAGGGACTTTACGACACAGATACGCAGTATTTT.

The chain carries TRBV7-2 and TRBJ2-7, with D perhaps TRBD1 (5 bases). Germline values: CDR1 SGHTA, CDR2 FQGNSA. This CDR3 region has 13 residues. V lost 1 base, J lost 4 bases, and 8 bases lay in between. The CDR3 bases are TGTGCCAGCAGCTTAGGACAGAAATACGAGCAGTACTTC. Protein product: CASSLGQKYEQYF.

This clone was detected once. The CDR3 coding sequence is TGTGCCAGCTCACCACTTCGGACAGGGCTGAACACTGAAGCTTTCTTT. Protein: CASSPLRTGLNTEAFF. V and J are TRBV18 and TRBJ1-1, with 8 positions matching TRBD1. CDR3 length: 16 residues. V was clipped by 1 base and J by 0 bases; unmatched bases: 4. From germline, CDR1 is KGHSH and CDR2 LQKENI.

This chain links TRBV4-2 with TRBJ2-5, with no clear D. This CDR3 region has 13 residues. V lost 0 bases to trimming and J lost 1 base, with 3 bases between them. Germline V gene data show CDR1 as LGHNA and CDR2 as YNFKEQ. Here the CDR3 reads CASSQDLQETQYF. CDR3 DNA: TGTGCCAGCAGCCAAGATCTCCAAGAGACCCAGTACTTC.

V and J are TRBV4-3 and TRBJ2-2, with 10 bases aligning to TRBD2. Germline-derived CDR1 and CDR2 are LGHNA and YSLEER. The CDR3 is made up of 16 amino acids. V lost 1 base, J lost 9 bases, and 8 bases stayed unmatched. Here the CDR3 reads CASSQGASGRARELFF. The DNA for the CDR3 is TGCGCCAGCAGCCAAGGGGCGAGCGGGAGGGCCCGGGAGCTGTTTTTT.

The V call is TRBV5-5, the J call TRBJ2-5; D not resolved. Trimming pared 1 base from V and 4 bases from J, leaving 8 bases between. The CDR3 spans 13 residues. CDR1 and CDR2 (germline): SGHKS, YYEKEE (reference sequence). This chain's CDR3 is CASSLLTIETQYF. CDR3 in DNA: TGTGCCAGCAGCTTGCTTACAATAGAGACCCAGTACTTC.

The chain is built from TRBV9 and TRBJ2-3; 10 bases are a match to TRBD2. CDR3 length equals 16 residues. Germline lookup yields CDR1 SGDLS and CDR2 YYNGEE. The V and J ends lost 4 bases and 6 bases, in that order; junction bases with no gene match: 11. In DNA form, the CDR3 reads TGTGCCAGCAGCCCCCGATCACTAGCGGGAATCGATACGCAGTATTTT. Translating gives CASSPRSLAGIDTQYF. Variable domain in full (rest from reference TRBV9 and TRBJ2-3): DSGVTQTPKHLITATGQRVTLRCSPRSGDLSVYWYQQSLDQGLQFLIQYYNGEERAKGNILERFSAQQFPDLHSELNLSSLELGDSALYFCASSPRSLAGIDTQYFGPGTRLTVL.

This sequence joins TRBV27 and TRBJ2-2; D gene uncertain. Trimming left V 8 bases short and J 7 bases short, with 8 bases between. Germline CDR1 is MNHEY and CDR2 is SMNVEV (reference sequence). CDR3 size: 11 residues. CDR3 residues: CASGLDGELFF. The CDR3 DNA follows: TGTGCCAGCGGCCTGGACGGGGAGCTGTTTTTT.

This clone appeared a single time. The gene calls are TRBV2 and TRBJ1-2; D may be TRBD1 (6 bases). Deletions cut 2 bases from V and 2 bases from J, with 15 bases between. The germline V gene encodes CDR1 SNHLY and CDR2 FYNNEI. The length of the CDR3 is 16 residues. In nucleotides, the CDR3 is TGTGCCAGCAGTGAAACCTCTACAGGGTTCAACTATGGCTACACCTTC. Translation: CASSETSTGFNYGYTF. Complete variable domain (other parts from reference TRBV2 and TRBJ1-2): EPEVTQTPSHQVTQMGQEVILRCVPISNHLYFYWYRQILGQKVEFLVSFYNNEISEKSEIFDDQFSVERPDGSNFTLKIRSTKLEDSAMYFCASSETSTGFNYGYTFGSGTRLTVV.

The V gene is TRBV28, the J gene TRBJ1-5; a possible D gene is TRBD1 (5 bases). V was cut by 6 bases and J by 5 bases, with 23 bases left in between. Germline V lookup: CDR1 MDHEN, CDR2 SYDVKM. The CDR3 contains 17 residues. The chain's CDR3 is CASRRAKRRQGHQPQHF. The CDR3 bases are TGTGCCAGCAGGCGTGCCAAGCGTCGGCAGGGCCATCAGCCCCAGCATTTT.